These T cell receptor beta chains were read from a single sample in a study of T cell responses to AZD1222 COVID-19 vaccine. Measured with immunoSEQ multiplex PCR; TCRdb has only the in-frame clones, and not every one. This sample has 150,000 or so clones, with 86% found just once. The sample here was peripheral blood, taken on day 0 of MenACWY control vaccination. Receptor source: an adult in good health. CDR3s include the opening cysteine and the closing phenylalanine or tryptophan. The D gene is left open where the match is weak. Expanded clones are given a class, and other clones once, few, many or no size at all.

clone size	J gene	D gene	V gene	CDR3 DNA	CDR3 protein
-	TRBJ2-3	-	TRBV9	TGTGCCAGCGCGAAGTCCGGGGAGACGCAGTATTTT	CASAKSGETQYF
-	TRBJ2-1	-	TRBV28	TGTGCCAGCACCAGCGCCGGGACGGAACTGTCCTACAATGAGCAGTTCTTC	CASTSAGTELSYNEQFF
-	TRBJ2-7	TRBD1	TRBV29-1	TGCAGCGCTCGCCGACAGGGGGAAGTCCACGAGCAGTACTTC	CSARRQGEVHEQYF
few	TRBJ1-6	-	TRBV6-5	TGTGCCAGCAGCTCGGGTCCCTATAATTCACCCCTCCACTTT	CASSSGPYNSPLHF
-	TRBJ2-1	TRBD2	TRBV15	TGTGCCACCAGCGACTTTACGGGACTACCTTCCTACAATGAGCAGTTCTTC	CATSDFTGLPSYNEQFF
-	TRBJ2-3	-	TRBV19	TGTGCCAGTGCCCGGGACCCCGCCGGGGATACGCAGTATTTT	CASARDPAGDTQYF
-	TRBJ2-5	-	TRBV7-2	TGTGCCAGCAGCCGCTCACTAAACCAAGAGACCCAGTACTTC	CASSRSLNQETQYF
-	TRBJ2-3	-	TRBV7-2	TGTGCCAGCAGCTTTGGAGGCCTGAACACAGATACGCAGTATTTT	CASSFGGLNTDTQYF
-	TRBJ1-5	-	TRBV5-1	TGCGCCAGCAGCTTAAGGCATCAGCCCCAGCATTTT	CASSLRHQPQHF
-	TRBJ1-1	-	TRBV7-2	TGTGCCAGCAGCTTATCCAGGGCGAACACTGAAGCTTTCTTT	CASSLSRANTEAFF
-	TRBJ1-2	-	TRBV11-3	TGTGCCAGCAGCTCCAGGGGTGCGGACTATGGCTACACCTTC	CASSSRGADYGYTF
-	TRBJ2-7	TRBD1	TRBV29-1	TGCAGCGTTTCCCGACAGGGGCCCACCTACGAGCAGTACTTC	CSVSRQGPTYEQYF
-	TRBJ1-1	-	TRBV12-2	TGTGCAAGTCGCTTGCAGGGTAGGAACACTGAAGCTTTCTTT	CASRLQGRNTEAFF
-	TRBJ1-1	-	TRBV3-1/TRBV3-2	TGTGCCAGCAGCCAAGTATCATCGAAAGCTTTCTTT	CASSQVSSKAFF
-	TRBJ2-1	-	TRBV7-2	TGTGCCAGCAGCTTAGCAAAGGGGCGCGGGTACAATGAGCAGTTCTTC	CASSLAKGRGYNEQFF
-	TRBJ2-6	-	TRBV4-2	TGTGCCAGCAGCCATGGACAGACTGGGGCCAACGTCCTGACTTTC	CASSHGQTGANVLTF
-	TRBJ1-1	TRBD1	TRBV10-3	TGTGCCATCAGTGCACAGGGGGTGAACACTGAAGCTTTCTTT	CAISAQGVNTEAFF
-	TRBJ2-3	-	TRBV6-1	TGTGCCAGCAGTGAAATTGGGGCAGGTACGCAGTATTTT	CASSEIGAGTQYF
-	TRBJ1-2	-	TRBV29-1	TGCAGCGTTGAAGACGGAGGGGAGGCCCCCTATGGCTACACCTTC	CSVEDGGEAPYGYTF
-	TRBJ2-7	TRBD2	TRBV14	TGTGCCAGCAGCCAAGATGCGGTAGCGGGAGGCTACGAGCAGTACTTC	CASSQDAVAGGYEQYF
-	TRBJ1-2	-	TRBV27	TGTGCCAGCAGTTTCCTACCCTACAGGAAGGCAAATAGGGGCTACACCTTC	CASSFLPYRKANRGYTF
-	TRBJ2-5	-	TRBV4-3	TGCGCCAGCAGCCAAGATACCAGAGAGACCCAGTACTTC	CASSQDTRETQYF
-	TRBJ1-1	-	TRBV24-1	TGTGCCACCAGTGATGGTCCTGAAGCTTTCTTT	CATSDGPEAFF
few	TRBJ1-5	-	TRBV6-1	TGTGCCAGCAGTGAATCGGGAGCCAGTCCCTATAGCAATCAGCCCCAGCATTTT	CASSESGASPYSNQPQHF
-	TRBJ1-2	-	TRBV7-9	TGTGCCAGCAGCTCCCTAGGGGCTTGGGGCTACACCTTC	CASSSLGAWGYTF
-	TRBJ2-2	-	TRBV7-2	TGTGCCAGCACTCAAACCGCAGGCGTGAACACCGGGGAGCTGTTTTTT	CASTQTAGVNTGELFF
-	TRBJ1-2	TRBD1	TRBV7-9	TGTGCCAGCAGCTACCGGACAGGGGAAGGCTACACCTTC	CASSYRTGEGYTF
-	TRBJ2-1	TRBD1	TRBV11-2	TGTGCCAGCAGCTTAGTCCACAGGGGGCATGAGCAGTTCTTC	CASSLVHRGHEQFF
-	TRBJ1-1	TRBD1	TRBV12-5	TGTGCTAGTGGTTTGGGGGACAGGGCCACTGAAGCTTTCTTT	CASGLGDRATEAFF
-	TRBJ1-2	-	TRBV12-3/TRBV12-4	TGTGCTAGCACCCCCGACCTGTATGGCTACACCTTC	CASTPDLYGYTF
-	TRBJ1-3	-	TRBV5-1	TGCGCCAGCAGCCAGAACGGGGGATCTGGAAACACCATATATTTT	CASSQNGGSGNTIYF
once	TRBJ2-3	TRBD1	TRBV5-8	TGTGCCAGCAGCTGGGACAGGGGCACAGATACGCAGTATTTT	CASSWDRGTDTQYF
-	TRBJ1-6	-	TRBV3-1/TRBV3-2	TGTGCCAGCAGCCTCGCAACCGGGACCGGGCCCGGGTCCCTCCACTTT	CASSLATGTGPGSLHF
-	TRBJ2-1	TRBD2	TRBV18	TGTGCCAGCTCCCCCACTAGGGAGGGTCTGAATGAGCAGTTCTTC	CASSPTREGLNEQFF
-	TRBJ1-2	-	TRBV9	TGTGCCAGCAGCGGAAGGGGCCTCGTCTATGGCTACACCTTC	CASSGRGLVYGYTF
-	TRBJ1-4	-	TRBV28	TGTGCCAGCAGTGGGGTCGGGACAACTAATGAAAAACTGTTTTTT	CASSGVGTTNEKLFF
-	TRBJ2-2	-	TRBV5-6	TGTGCCAGCAGCTTGGGGACAGAGTTCGGGGAGCTGTTTTTT	CASSLGTEFGELFF
once	TRBJ2-1	TRBD2	TRBV7-6	TGTGCCAGCAGCTCGCAAACTAGCGGGAGTAGAAATGAGCAGTTCTTC	CASSSQTSGSRNEQFF
-	TRBJ1-5	-	TRBV7-8	TGTGCCAGCAGCTCGACCTACCCGGATTGGGACCAGCCCCAGCATTTT	CASSSTYPDWDQPQHF